This TCR beta chain was profiled in a study of CD8 T cells in ankylosing spondylitis. Per germline, CDR1 SQVTM and CDR2 ANQGSEA. V lost 5 bases to trimming and J lost 3 bases, with 4 bases between them. There are 10 residues in the CDR3. Notes on the study in general: Significant enrichment of disease-linked clones was reportedly seen in matched ankylosing spondylitis synovial fluid. A TCR beta motif of roughly eight highly homologous variants appeared characteristic of ankylosing spondylitis blood.

There are many counts of this clonotype. Antigen: not known. TCRdb passed the 5' RACE reads through MiXCR, listing each CDR3 protein once. Of tens of thousands of distinct CDR3 sequences detected, roughly 9% appear once; the ten largest clones hold 25% to 35%. This sequence was found in a male donor with ankylosing spondylitis. The chain combines TRBV29-1 with TRBJ2-5; unclear D gene. Sequences were obtained from blood, either unsorted or a sorted T cell fraction (not recorded which). This CDR3 reads CSVIEETQYF. CDR3 DNA sequence: TGCAGCGTTATCGAAGAGACCCAGTACTTC.